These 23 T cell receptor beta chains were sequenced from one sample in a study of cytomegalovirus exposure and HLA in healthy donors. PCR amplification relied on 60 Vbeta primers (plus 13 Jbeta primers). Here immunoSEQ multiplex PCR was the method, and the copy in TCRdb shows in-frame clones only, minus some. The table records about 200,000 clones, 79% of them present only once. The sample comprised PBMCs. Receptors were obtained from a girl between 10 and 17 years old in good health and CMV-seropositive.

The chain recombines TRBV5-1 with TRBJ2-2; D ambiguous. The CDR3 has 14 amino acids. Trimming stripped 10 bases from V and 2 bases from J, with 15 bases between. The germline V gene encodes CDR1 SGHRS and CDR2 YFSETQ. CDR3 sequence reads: CASSIAANTGELFF. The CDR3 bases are TGCGCCTCCAGTATCGCGGCTAACACCGGGGAGCTGTTTTTT.

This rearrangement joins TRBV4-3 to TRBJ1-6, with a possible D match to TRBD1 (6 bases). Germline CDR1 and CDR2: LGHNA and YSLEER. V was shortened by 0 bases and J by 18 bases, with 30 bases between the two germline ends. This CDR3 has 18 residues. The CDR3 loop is CASSQEGPRKGQKGLHHF. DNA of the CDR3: TGCGCCAGCAGCCAAGAAGGACCGAGGAAGGGACAAAAAGGGCTCCACCACTTT.

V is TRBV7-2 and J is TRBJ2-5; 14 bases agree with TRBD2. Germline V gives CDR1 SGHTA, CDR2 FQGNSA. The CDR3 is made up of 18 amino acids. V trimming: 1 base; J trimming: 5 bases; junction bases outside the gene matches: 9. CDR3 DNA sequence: TGTGCCAGCAGCTTAGGTGGGACTAGCGGGGGCCCGAGGGAGACCCAGTACTTC. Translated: CASSLGGTSGGPRETQYF.

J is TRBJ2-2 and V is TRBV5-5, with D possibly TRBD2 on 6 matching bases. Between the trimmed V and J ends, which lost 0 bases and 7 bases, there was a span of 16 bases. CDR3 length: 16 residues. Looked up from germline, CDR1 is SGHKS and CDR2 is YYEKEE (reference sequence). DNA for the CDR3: TGTGCCAGCAGCTTGGGGGCGTGGAGGGAGATCGGGGAGCTGTTTTTT. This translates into CASSLGAWREIGELFF.

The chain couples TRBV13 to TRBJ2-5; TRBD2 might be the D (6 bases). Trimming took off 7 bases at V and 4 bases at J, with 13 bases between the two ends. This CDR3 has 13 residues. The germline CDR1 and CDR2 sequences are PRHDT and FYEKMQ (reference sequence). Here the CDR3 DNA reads TGTGCCAGCACCAACAGGCGGGGAGAGACCCAGTACTTC. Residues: CASTNRRGETQYF.

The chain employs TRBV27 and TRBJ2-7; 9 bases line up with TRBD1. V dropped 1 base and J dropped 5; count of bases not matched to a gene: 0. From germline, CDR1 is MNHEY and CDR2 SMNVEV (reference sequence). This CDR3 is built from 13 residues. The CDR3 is CASSLWTGDEQYF. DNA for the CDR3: TGTGCCAGCAGTTTATGGACAGGGGACGAGCAGTACTTC.

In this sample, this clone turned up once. The CDR3 sequence is CASSGYRGSYTDTQYF. The CDR3 bases are TGTGCCAGCAGCGGCTACAGGGGGTCTTACACAGATACGCAGTATTTT. This chain links TRBV9 with TRBJ2-3; 8 nucleotides agree with TRBD1. The CDR3 loop spans 16 amino acids. The ends lost 3 bases at V and 2 bases at J; junction bases unmatched: 8. From germline, CDR1 is SGDLS and CDR2 YYNGEE.

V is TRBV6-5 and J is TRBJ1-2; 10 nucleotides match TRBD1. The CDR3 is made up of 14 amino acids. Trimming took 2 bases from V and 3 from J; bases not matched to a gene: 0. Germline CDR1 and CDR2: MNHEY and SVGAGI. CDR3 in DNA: TGTGCCAGCAGTTACGGGACAGGGGACTATGGCTACACCTTC. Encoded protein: CASSYGTGDYGYTF.

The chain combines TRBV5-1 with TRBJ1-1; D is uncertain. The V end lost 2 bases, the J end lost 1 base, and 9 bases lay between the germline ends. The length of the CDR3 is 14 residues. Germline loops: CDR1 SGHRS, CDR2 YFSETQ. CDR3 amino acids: CASSFDGANTEAFF. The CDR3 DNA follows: TGCGCCAGCAGCTTTGACGGAGCGAACACTGAAGCTTTCTTT.

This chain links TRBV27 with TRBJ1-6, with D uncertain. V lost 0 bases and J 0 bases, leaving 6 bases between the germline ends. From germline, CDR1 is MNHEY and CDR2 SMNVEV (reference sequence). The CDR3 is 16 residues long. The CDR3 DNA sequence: TGTGCCAGCAGTTTATCGGGGAGCTCCTATAATTCACCCCTCCACTTT. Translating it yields CASSLSGSSYNSPLHF.

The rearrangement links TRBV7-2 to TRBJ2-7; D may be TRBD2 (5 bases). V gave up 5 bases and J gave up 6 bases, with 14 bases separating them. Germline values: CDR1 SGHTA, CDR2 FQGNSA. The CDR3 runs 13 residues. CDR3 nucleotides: TGTGCCAGCAGCAGCGACCGGGGAGCCGAGCAGTACTTC. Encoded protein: CASSSDRGAEQYF.

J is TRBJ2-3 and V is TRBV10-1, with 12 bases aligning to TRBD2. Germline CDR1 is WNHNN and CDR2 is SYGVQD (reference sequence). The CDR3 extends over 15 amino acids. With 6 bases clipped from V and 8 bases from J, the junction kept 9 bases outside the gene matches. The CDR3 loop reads CASRASGGEGATQYF. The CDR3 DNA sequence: TGCGCCAGCAGAGCTAGCGGGGGGGAAGGAGCTACGCAGTATTTT.

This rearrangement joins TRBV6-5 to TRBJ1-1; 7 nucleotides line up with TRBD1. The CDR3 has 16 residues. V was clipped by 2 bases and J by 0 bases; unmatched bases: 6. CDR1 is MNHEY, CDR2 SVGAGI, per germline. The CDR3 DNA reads TGTGCCAGCAGTTACACATGGACAGGACTGAACACTGAAGCTTTCTTT. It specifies CASSYTWTGLNTEAFF.

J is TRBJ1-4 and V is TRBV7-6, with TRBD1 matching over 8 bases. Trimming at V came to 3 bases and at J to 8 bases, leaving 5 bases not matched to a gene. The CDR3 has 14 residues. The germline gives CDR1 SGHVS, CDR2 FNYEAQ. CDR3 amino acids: CASSFGQGGEKLFF. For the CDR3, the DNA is TGTGCCAGCAGCTTCGGACAGGGTGGGGAAAAACTGTTTTTT.

The CDR3 region has the DNA TGTGCCAGCAGCCAAGTCGGGCCTGGGGGCGGGGGCCCCTCCTACGAGCAGTACTTC. Its protein product is CASSQVGPGGGGPSYEQYF. This chain links TRBV4-2 with TRBJ2-7; D is possibly TRBD2 (7 bases). CDR3 length equals 19 residues. V was pared by 1 base and J by 0 bases, with 22 bases between. The germline V gene encodes CDR1 LGHNA and CDR2 YNFKEQ.

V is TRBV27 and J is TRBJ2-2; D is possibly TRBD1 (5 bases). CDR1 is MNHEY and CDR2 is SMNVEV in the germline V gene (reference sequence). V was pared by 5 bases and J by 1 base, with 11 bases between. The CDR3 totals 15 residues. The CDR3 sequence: CASSRRRENTGELFF. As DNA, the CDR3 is TGTGCCAGCAGTCGCCGCAGGGAGAACACCGGGGAGCTGTTTTTT.

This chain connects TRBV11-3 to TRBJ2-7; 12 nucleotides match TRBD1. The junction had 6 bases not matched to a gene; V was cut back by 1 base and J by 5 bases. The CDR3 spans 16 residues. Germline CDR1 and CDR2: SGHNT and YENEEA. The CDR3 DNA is TGTGCCAGCAGCTTAGGGGACAGGGGGCGGCCGGACGAGCAGTACTTC. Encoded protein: CASSLGDRGRPDEQYF.

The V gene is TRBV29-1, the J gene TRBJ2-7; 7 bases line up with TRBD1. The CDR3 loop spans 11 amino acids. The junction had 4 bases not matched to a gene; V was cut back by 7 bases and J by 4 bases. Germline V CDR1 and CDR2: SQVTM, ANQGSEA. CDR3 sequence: CSGQGGYEQYF. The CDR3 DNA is TGCAGCGGACAGGGTGGGTACGAGCAGTACTTC.

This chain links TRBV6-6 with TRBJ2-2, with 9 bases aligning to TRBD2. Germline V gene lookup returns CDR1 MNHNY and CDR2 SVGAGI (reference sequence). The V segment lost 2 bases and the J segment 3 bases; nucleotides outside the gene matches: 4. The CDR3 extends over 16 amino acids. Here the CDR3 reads CASSYTRLADTGELFF. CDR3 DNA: TGTGCCAGCAGTTACACTCGACTAGCGGACACCGGGGAGCTGTTTTTT.

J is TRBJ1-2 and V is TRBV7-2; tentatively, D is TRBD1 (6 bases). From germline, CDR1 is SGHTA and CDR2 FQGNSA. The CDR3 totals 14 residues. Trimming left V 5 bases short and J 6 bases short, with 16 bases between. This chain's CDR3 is CASSPSGGRDGYTF. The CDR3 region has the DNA TGTGCCAGCAGCCCAAGCGGGGGGCGGGATGGCTACACCTTC.

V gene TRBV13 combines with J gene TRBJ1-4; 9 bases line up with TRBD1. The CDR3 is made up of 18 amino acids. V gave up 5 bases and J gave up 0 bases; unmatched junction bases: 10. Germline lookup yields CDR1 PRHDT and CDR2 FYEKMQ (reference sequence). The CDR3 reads CASSVGTGRFSTNEKLFF. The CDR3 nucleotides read TGTGCCAGCAGCGTGGGGACAGGGCGGTTCTCAACTAATGAAAAACTGTTTTTT.

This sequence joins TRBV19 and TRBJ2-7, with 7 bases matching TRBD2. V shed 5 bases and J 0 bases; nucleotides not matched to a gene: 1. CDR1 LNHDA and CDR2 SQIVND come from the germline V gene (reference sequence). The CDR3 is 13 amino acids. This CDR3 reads CASSRDYSYEQYF. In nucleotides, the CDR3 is TGTGCCAGTAGTCGGGACTACTCCTACGAGCAGTACTTC.

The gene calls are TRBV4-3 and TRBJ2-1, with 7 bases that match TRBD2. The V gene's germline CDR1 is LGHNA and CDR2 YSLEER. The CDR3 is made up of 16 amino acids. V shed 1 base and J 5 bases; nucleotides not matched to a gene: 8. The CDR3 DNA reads TGCGCCAGCAGCCAAGGGGCATGGGGGACTAACAATGAGCAGTTCTTC. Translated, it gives CASSQGAWGTNNEQFF.